The text below deals with one T cell receptor beta chain. Its target antigen remains unknown. Base quality data are lacking; no much larger clone is found one base away. Using the deep immunoSEQ assay, multiplex PCR amplified TCR CDR3 regions from genomic DNA. Genomic DNA extracted from each cell subset was distributed evenly over all wells of several immunoSEQ 96-well plates, and each plate served as one replicate. For sorted subsets, each replicate PCR was loaded with approximately 200 ng genomic DNA, equivalent to 30,000 or so T cell genomes. The purified libraries were quantified using a Qubit 3.0 fluorometer, sized with a Bioanalyzer 2100, and then quantified again using the KAPA Library Quantification kit. Each immunoSEQ 96-well plate was sequenced on its own single-read 150-cycle Illumina NextSeq 550 flow cell. Concerning the study's data processing: Because the immunoSEQ output held only junctional sequences and lacked quality scores, the filtering could not match the filtering applied to full-length reads. To assign V/J genes and CDR3, sequences were annotated against IMGT germline references using PyIR, a Python wrapper for IgBLAST v1.9. Reads were removed for weak V/J assignments (E-value above 1e-6), missing CDR3, stop codons, out-of-frame junctions, or ambiguous translated residues. V3J clonotypes were defined by identical inferred V gene, J gene, and CDR3 amino acid sequence. Percentage overlap between repertoires was calculated by dividing the number of shared unique clonotypes by the size of the smaller repertoire. Three approaches were used to assess repertoire richness: RTK rarefaction, the Chao1 estimator, and Recon v2.1 estimates of unobserved clonotypes. OLGA was used to compute generation probabilities for all TCRbeta clonotypes that the gDNA method yielded from a handful of donors. TCRdb holds this immuneACCESS table with in-frame rearrangements only. Some clones are missing; in checked studies, unresolved V genes explain under half, and the rest has no known cause. That table furnishes V, J and clone size, whereas the DNA furnished D and trimming. Within this sample are about 2.4 million clones, with around nine tenths of them counted one time only. Around 0.15% of the sample is held by the ten biggest clonotypes.

This specimen belongs to a study of shared clonotypes between healthy human individuals (dated by TCRdb to 2020 to 2021). Notes on the research overall: The cohort comprised a couple of women and three men aged 18 to 49 years. For each donor, CD4 naive and CD4 memory were each given three plates, CD8 naive was given two plates, and CD8 memory was given one plate. Per donor, leukapheresis produced somewhere between about 0.94 and 10 billion PBMCs. The study deeply sequenced blood TCR repertoires of five healthy adults to estimate repertoire size and the extent of clonotype sharing between individuals. Different laboratories and diverse techniques were used to prepare libraries and sequence TCR repertoires, to increase sequencing depth and limit assay-specific biases.

Healthy HIV-negative adults with no recently reported acute infections or vaccinations were included as donors. Every donor was a Caucasian adult living in Nashville, Tennessee, USA. Magnetic negative selection was used to enrich CD4+ T cells, after which naive cells were positively selected on CD45RA and the negative fraction became the memory subset. Blood was obtained by leukapheresis, after which PBMCs were separated by Ficoll-Histopaque density gradient centrifugation and cryopreserved in liquid nitrogen vapor phase. Analytical flow cytometry was used to check the purity and quantity of each magnetically sorted T cell population. Each sorted fraction had its genomic DNA isolated and then quantified by UV absorbance on a Nanodrop 2000c. From V the trimming removes 4 bases and from J it removes 5 bases, while the gene matches leave 4 bases of the junction unaccounted for. The germline V gene supplies CDR1 LGHNA and CDR2 YNFKEQ. The CDR3 runs 14 amino acids, cysteine and phenylalanine included. The kept DNA is CDR3 alone, 42 bases in frame from the first base.

What the authors observed across the whole study: The small number of donors limited the genetic and exposure-history diversity represented. Sampling was restricted to blood, and TCR repertoires in tissue are likely to differ from TCR repertoires in blood. Pairwise subsampling indicated that sequencing depth was expected to affect the degree of clonotype sharing among donors. Clonotypes shared by all four sorted-subset donors showed higher generation probabilities than non-shared clonotypes. Incomplete sequencing was indicated by rarefaction of sorted-subset datasets, despite the large sequencing depth. When several donors were compared, the shared fraction of clonotypes was around 4.6% for naive CD4, around 3.6% for naive CD8, 2% to 2.5% for memory CD4, and about 0.36% for memory CD8. Naive subsets generally had larger estimated clonotype richness than memory subsets.

The receptor was isolated from a man aged 18 to 30 in good health. The sample was naive CD4+ T cells sorted from blood. Explained via the paper, the cell subset or site label denotes: CD45RA+ positively selected. The receptor chain draws on TRBV4-2 and TRBJ2-5; the central 10 bases match TRBD1. The DNA sequence is as follows: TGTGCCAGCAGCCTGACAGGGGGCCGTGAGACCCAGTACTTC. This is translated as CASSLTGGRETQYF.